This TCR beta chain was captured by sequencing in a study of T cells in Graves' hyperthyroidism and ophthalmopathy. This clonotype has at least ten counts. Amplified TCR beta CDR3 regions came from RNA transcripts. The HTBI set primed first-round TCR CDR3 RT-PCR. TCRdb redid the calling of the multiplex PCR reads with MiXCR, one entry per CDR3 protein. The sample records under 350,000 distinct CDR3 sequences, about 17% being singletons. This CDR3 has 13 residues. Trimming pared 4 bases from V and 5 bases from J, leaving 10 bases between. CDR1 is KGHSH, CDR2 LQKENI, per germline. The sequence came from a woman aged 60 to 75 with Graves' ophthalmopathy. The rearrangement uses TRBV18 and TRBJ2-3, with D unresolved. The specimen was blood. The CDR3 DNA follows: TGTGCCAGCTCACAGTCGGGTAGAGATACGCAGTATTTT. The encoded protein is CASSQSGRDTQYF.